The 27 T cell receptor beta chains reported below all come from one sample, sequenced in a study of PD-1 blockade in classical Hodgkin lymphoma. Method: immunoSEQ multiplex PCR; TCRdb's copy keeps in-frame clones and lacks some. Here the sample spans around 45,000 clones, around 80% being singletons. This sample's time point: cycle 4 day 1 (C4D1), after more than five weeks of nivolumab. Each patient's relapse followed autologous stem cell transplantation, and brentuximab vedotin exposure varied. The sequences come from peripheral blood mononuclear cells (PBMCs), collected before the fourth cycle of nivolumab. The receptors were sampled from a human donor with classical Hodgkin lymphoma.

This chain uses TRBV6-5 with TRBJ2-7; 7 bases match TRBD2. Germline values: CDR1 MNHEY, CDR2 SVGAGI. V trimming: 2 bases; J trimming: 9 bases; junction bases outside the gene matches: 7. The CDR3 sequence is 13 residues long. The CDR3 DNA follows: TGTGCCAGCAGTTACCTTTCTGGGGGGGGGCAGTACTTC. Translation: CASSYLSGGGQYF.

The genes are TRBV29-1 and TRBJ1-1, with 9 bases lining up with TRBD1. Germline V CDR1 and CDR2: SQVTM, ANQGSEA. The CDR3 runs 13 residues. V lost 5 bases, J lost 5 bases, and 6 bases stayed unmatched. CDR3 nucleotides: TGCAGCGTTTATCACAGGGGGCAAACTGAAGCTTTCTTT. Translated, it gives CSVYHRGQTEAFF.

This chain joins TRBV7-2 and TRBJ1-4; D call uncertain. In germline, CDR1 is SGHTA, CDR2 FQGNSA. Trimming pared 0 bases from V and 4 bases from J, leaving 12 bases between. The CDR3 totals 16 residues. CDR3 bases: TGTGCCAGCAGCTTAGCCTTGGCTGCCGGTAATGAAAAACTGTTTTTT. This encodes CASSLALAAGNEKLFF.

The chain has TRBV11-2 and TRBJ2-7; the match to TRBD1 covers 7 bases. Losses at the gene ends were 5 bases for V and 0 bases for J; bases not matched to a gene: 4. Germline assignment: CDR1 SGHAT and CDR2 FQNNGV. This CDR3 is built from 14 residues. The CDR3: CASSHRDSSYEQYF. The CDR3 coding sequence is TGTGCCAGCAGCCACCGGGACAGCTCCTACGAGCAGTACTTC.

This clone came up a few times. The chain carries TRBV7-3 and TRBJ2-7; the D call may be TRBD1 or TRBD2 (5 bases each). Trimming left V 6 bases short and J 1 base short, with 10 bases between. Germline CDR1 reads SGHTA; CDR2 reads FQGTGA. The CDR3 has 13 residues. CDR3 coding DNA: TGTGCCAGCAGAGAGGGGTTATCCTACGAGCAGTACTTC. Translated, it gives CASREGLSYEQYF. The full variable domain, in which reference TRBV7-3 and TRBJ2-7 provide the parts outside the CDR3, is GAGVSQTPSNKVTEKGKYVELRCDPISGHTALYWYRQSLGQGPEFLIYFQGTGAADDSGLPNDRFFAVRPEGSVSTLKIQRTERGDSAVYLCASREGLSYEQYFGPGTRLTVT.

The chain couples TRBV5-6 to TRBJ1-2; TRBD1 matches at 10 bases. CDR1 and CDR2 from the germline V gene are SGHDT and YYEEEE. The CDR3 extends over 13 amino acids. V dropped 0 bases and J dropped 11; count of bases not matched to a gene: 4. Here the CDR3 reads CASSLDWTGGYTF. The CDR3 DNA sequence: TGTGCCAGCAGCTTGGATTGGACAGGGGGGTACACCTTC. Full variable domain (rest looked up from reference TRBV5-6 and TRBJ1-2): DAGVTQSPTHLIKTRGQQVTLRCSPKSGHDTVSWYQQALGQGPQFIFQYYEEEERQRGNFPDRFSGHQFPNYSSELNVNALLLGDSALYLCASSLDWTGGYTFGSGTRLTVV.

The chain recombines TRBV28 with TRBJ2-7; D possibly corresponds to TRBD1 (6 bases). The CDR3 loop spans 13 amino acids. Germline V CDR1 and CDR2: MDHEN, SYDVKM. V was shortened by 2 bases and J by 5 bases, with 10 bases between the two germline ends. For the CDR3, the DNA is TGTGCCAGCAGTTTACAGGGGATCAACGAGCAGTACTTC. It is translated as CASSLQGINEQYF.

The chain employs TRBV19 and TRBJ1-1; no clear D. The CDR3 loop spans 14 amino acids. Germline loops: CDR1 LNHDA, CDR2 SQIVND (reference sequence). V shed 3 bases and J shed 2 bases, with 10 bases lying between them. This chain's CDR3 is CASSISVANTEAFF. The CDR3 bases are TGTGCCAGTAGTATTTCGGTAGCTAACACTGAAGCTTTCTTT.

The chain combines TRBV19 with TRBJ1-6, with TRBD1 as a possible D gene (6 bases). The germline gives CDR1 LNHDA, CDR2 SQIVND (reference sequence). Trimming took 5 bases from V and 0 from J, leaving 8 bases between them. The CDR3 is 15 amino acids. The CDR3 bases are TGTGCCAGTAGTCGAGGGGGCTCCTATAATTCACCCCTCCACTTT. This gives the protein CASSRGGSYNSPLHF.

The V call is TRBV19, the J call TRBJ1-5; D is perhaps TRBD1 (5 bases). Between the trimmed V and J ends, which lost 3 bases and 0 bases, there was a span of 9 bases. The CDR3 is made up of 15 amino acids. Germline V lookup: CDR1 LNHDA, CDR2 SQIVND (reference sequence). CDR3 bases: TGTGCCAGTAGTATGCCGGACAATAGCAATCAGCCCCAGCATTTT. This encodes CASSMPDNSNQPQHF.

The V gene is TRBV11-3, the J gene TRBJ1-1; D call uncertain. Deletions cut 3 bases from V and 1 base from J, with 6 bases between. The CDR3 runs to 13 residues. CDR1 SGHNT and CDR2 YENEEA come from the germline V gene. CDR3 loop: CASSFYGNTEAFF. In DNA, the CDR3 is TGTGCCAGCAGCTTTTATGGGAACACTGAAGCTTTCTTT.

This clone was seen only once. The chain couples TRBV19 to TRBJ1-5; D unclear. This CDR3 has 15 amino acids. Trimming cost V 3 bases and J 0 bases, with 9 bases left between them. Germline CDR1 is LNHDA and CDR2 is SQIVND (reference sequence). The chain's CDR3 is CASSMVWASNQPQHF. CDR3 nucleotides: TGTGCCAGTAGTATGGTGTGGGCTAGCAATCAGCCCCAGCATTTT. Full variable domain (outside the CDR3, taken from reference TRBV19 and TRBJ1-5): DGGITQSPKYLFRKEGQNVTLSCEQNLNHDAMYWYRQDPGQGLRLIYYSQIVNDFQKGDIAEGYSVSREKKESFPLTVTSAQKNPTAFYLCASSMVWASNQPQHFGDGTRLSIL.

The chain has TRBV7-2 and TRBJ1-2; 7 bases are shared with TRBD1. This CDR3 is 14 amino acids long. Germline CDR1 is SGHTA and CDR2 is FQGNSA. The ends lost 5 bases at V and 0 bases at J; junction bases unmatched: 3. CDR3 coding DNA: TGTGCCAGCAGCCTCCAGGGGGCTAACTATGGCTACACCTTC. It translates to CASSLQGANYGYTF.

Ten or more counts support this clone. The chain links TRBV7-8 to TRBJ1-5; TRBD1 matches 10 bases. The germline V gene has CDR1 SGHVS and CDR2 FQNEAQ. V shed 0 bases, J shed 3 bases, and the junction held 5 bases outside the gene matches. This CDR3 spans 17 amino acids. The CDR3 is CASSLAGGQGYNQPQHF. The CDR3 bases are TGTGCCAGCAGCTTAGCTGGGGGACAGGGGTACAATCAGCCCCAGCATTTT.

This sequence joins TRBV6-5 and TRBJ1-5; possible D gene TRBD1, 5 bases. Trimming removed 5 bases from V and 6 bases from J, with 17 bases in between. The CDR3 is 15 amino acids. The V gene's germline CDR1 is MNHEY and CDR2 SVGAGI. Here the CDR3 reads CASSPAVQGGQPQHF. The CDR3, as DNA: TGTGCCAGCAGTCCCGCAGTGCAGGGAGGTCAGCCCCAGCATTTT.

The chain has TRBV5-4 and TRBJ1-2; D unresolved. V lost 5 bases and J lost 1, with 12 bases in between. This CDR3 is 14 amino acids long. The V gene's germline CDR1 is SGHNT and CDR2 YYREEE (reference sequence). DNA of the CDR3: TGTGCCAGCAGGTTCTCACAGCTTAACTATGGCTACACCTTC. Translated, it gives CASRFSQLNYGYTF.

V gene TRBV7-2 combines with J gene TRBJ1-1, with D uncertain. The CDR3 spans 14 residues. Per germline, CDR1 SGHTA and CDR2 FQGNSA. The V and J ends lost 1 base and 1 base respectively, with 7 bases between them. CDR3 nucleotides: TGTGCCAGCAGCTTAGTTTGGAGGAACACTGAAGCTTTCTTT. Translating gives CASSLVWRNTEAFF.

The DNA for the CDR3 is TGTGCCAGCAGCCCCGGAGGCACAGATACGCAGTATTTT. Encoded protein: CASSPGGTDTQYF. The rearrangement links TRBV7-2 to TRBJ2-3; D not resolved. V was cut by 5 bases and J by 1 base, with 7 bases left in between. The CDR3 spans 13 residues. The germline V gene encodes CDR1 SGHTA and CDR2 FQGNSA. The variable domain in full, completed from reference TRBV7-2 and TRBJ2-3, reads GAGVSQSPSNKVTEKGKDVELRCDPISGHTALYWYRQSLGQGLEFLIYFQGNSAPDKSGLPSDRFSAERTGGSVSTLTIQRTQQEDSAVYLCASSPGGTDTQYFGPGTRLTVL.

This chain uses TRBV12-5 with TRBJ2-5, with D perhaps TRBD1 or TRBD2 (5 bases each). CDR1 LGHNT and CDR2 FRNRAP come from the germline V gene. This CDR3 spans 16 amino acids. V was cut by 4 bases and J by 2 bases, with 17 bases left in between. This chain's CDR3 is CASGSTGTALQETQYF. CDR3 bases: TGTGCTAGTGGTTCAACCGGGACGGCCCTACAAGAGACCCAGTACTTC.

The chain is built from TRBV13 and TRBJ2-3; 7 bases are shared with TRBD2. The CDR3 contains 13 residues. The junction had 3 bases not matched to a gene; V was cut back by 3 bases and J by 6 bases. Per the germline V gene, CDR1 is PRHDT and CDR2 is FYEKMQ (reference sequence). CDR3 residues: CASSFGGRDTQYF. The CDR3 region has the DNA TGTGCCAGCAGCTTCGGGGGGAGGGATACGCAGTATTTT.

Points on this clone: The same CDR3 also results from other DNA sequences found in this sample. V gene TRBV5-1 combines with J gene TRBJ2-7, with a possible D match to TRBD2 (6 bases). The germline CDR1 and CDR2 sequences are SGHRS and YFSETQ. Trimming cost V 0 bases and J 0 bases, with 10 bases left between them. There are 15 residues in the CDR3. CDR3 sequence reads: CASSLEAGSSYEQYF. In DNA, the CDR3 is TGCGCCAGCAGCTTGGAGGCGGGAAGCTCCTACGAGCAGTACTTC.

The chain combines TRBV10-3 with TRBJ1-5, with D maybe TRBD1 (5 bases). The CDR3 runs to 14 residues. V lost 0 bases and J 2 bases, leaving 5 bases between the germline ends. Germline assignment: CDR1 ENHRY and CDR2 SYGVKD. CDR3 DNA sequence: TGTGCCATCAGTGAGTCCAGGGGCAATCAGCCCCAGCATTTT. Protein: CAISESRGNQPQHF.

The rearrangement joins TRBV7-2 to TRBJ2-5, with 9 bases matching TRBD2. Per the germline V gene, CDR1 is SGHTA and CDR2 is FQGNSA. The CDR3 loop spans 16 amino acids. V lost 5 bases, J lost 2 bases, and 9 bases stayed unmatched. The CDR3 spells CASSPRGGAGQETQYF. The CDR3 DNA reads TGTGCCAGCAGCCCTCGCGGGGGGGCTGGGCAAGAGACCCAGTACTTC.

The V gene is TRBV18, the J gene TRBJ1-2; 7 bases fit TRBD1. J lost 2 bases, V lost 3 bases, and 3 bases had no gene match. Germline V CDR1 and CDR2: KGHSH, LQKENI. The CDR3 runs to 14 residues. CDR3 nucleotide sequence: TGTGCCAGCTCACCTGGGACAGAAAACTATGGCTACACCTTC. Encoded protein: CASSPGTENYGYTF.

This clone was seen at least ten times. The chain has TRBV30 and TRBJ1-2, with 9 bases fitting TRBD1. The CDR3 sequence is 15 residues long. The V and J ends lost 5 bases and 7 bases, in that order; junction bases with no gene match: 14. From germline, CDR1 is GTSNPN and CDR2 SVGIG (reference sequence). Here the CDR3 DNA reads TGTGCCTGGCGGGGACCCACAGGGGGCGTATTTGGCTACACCTTC. Translated, it gives CAWRGPTGGVFGYTF.

This chain uses TRBV6-5 with TRBJ2-7; D is undetermined. The CDR3 runs 15 residues. Trimming removed 0 bases from V and 0 bases from J, with 9 bases in between. CDR1 and CDR2 (germline): MNHEY, SVGAGI. The CDR3 loop is CASSYSPGSSYEQYF. The CDR3 bases are TGTGCCAGCAGTTACTCCCCGGGTAGCTCCTACGAGCAGTACTTC.

This chain uses TRBV6-1 with TRBJ1-4, with D unresolved. The CDR3 contains 13 residues. Trimming removed 5 bases from V and 6 bases from J, with 10 bases in between. In germline, CDR1 is MNHNS, CDR2 SASEGT. The chain's CDR3 is CASSTHADEKLFF. CDR3 nucleotide sequence: TGTGCCAGCAGTACGCATGCGGATGAAAAACTGTTTTTT.